Below, 19 T cell receptor beta chains from the same sample are listed, as sequenced in a study of post-analysis software for immune sequencing data. Study-wide points: In patients, about 5 TRBV segments were more frequent than in controls, with TRBV5-6, TRBV5-1 and TRBV20-1 among them.

The TCR beta cDNA libraries contained unique molecular identifiers. TCRdb recomputed calls from the PCR reads with MiXCR, one row per CDR3 protein. The sample consists of about 570,000 distinct CDR3 sequences, roughly 34% of them appearing once. Their antigens remain unidentified. The sequenced material came from blood. The receptors here all came from a girl aged 2-17 years with multiple sclerosis.

The V gene is TRBV5-1, the J gene TRBJ1-2; 9 nucleotides agree with TRBD1. The ends lost 3 bases at V and 6 bases at J; junction bases unmatched: 9. Germline CDR1 reads SGHRS; CDR2 reads YFSETQ. This CDR3 has 15 residues. The CDR3 here is CASSSSGTGFDGYTF. The CDR3 nucleotides are TGCGCCAGCAGCTCGTCCGGGACAGGGTTCGATGGCTACACCTTC.

This clonotype turned up a few times. The V call is TRBV7-6, the J call TRBJ2-7, with D possibly being TRBD2 (7 bases). With 1 base removed from V and 2 bases from J, the gap between germline ends came to 15 bases. The V gene's germline CDR1 is SGHVS and CDR2 FNYEAQ. The CDR3 has 16 amino acids. The CDR3 spells CASSLEAGGLTYEQYF. CDR3 in DNA: TGTGCCAGCAGCTTAGAAGCCGGGGGGCTTACCTACGAGCAGTACTTC.

In its sample, this clonotype was seen a few times. The rearrangement uses TRBV7-3 and TRBJ1-6; unclear D gene. The ends were cut back, 1 base at V and 7 bases at J, with 11 bases in the middle. CDR3 length equals 15 residues. The V gene's germline CDR1 is SGHTA and CDR2 FQGTGA. The CDR3 is CASSLSGEPNSPLHF. The CDR3 nucleotides read TGTGCCAGCAGCTTAAGTGGGGAACCGAATTCACCCCTCCACTTT.

V and J are TRBV6-6 and TRBJ1-2, with TRBD1 matching 9 bases. This CDR3 is 14 amino acids long. Losses at the gene ends were 5 bases for V and 5 bases for J; bases not matched to a gene: 6. Looked up from germline, CDR1 is MNHNY and CDR2 is SVGAGI (reference sequence). The CDR3 DNA sequence: TGTGCCAGCAGTAGGGGGACAGGGAAGTATGGCTACACCTTC. It yields the protein CASSRGTGKYGYTF.

This clonotype has just a few counts. The V gene is TRBV6-1, the J gene TRBJ2-7; tentative D call: TRBD2 (5 bases). V dropped 4 bases and J dropped 2 bases, with 12 bases sitting between them. The V gene's germline CDR1 is MNHNS and CDR2 SASEGT. The CDR3 sequence is 14 residues long. In nucleotides, the CDR3 is TGTGCCAGCAGTGCCCCCGGGAAAACCTACGAGCAGTACTTC. Its translation: CASSAPGKTYEQYF.

The V and J genes are TRBV10-3 and TRBJ2-1; 10 positions match TRBD1. The CDR3 runs to 15 residues. The germline CDR1 and CDR2 sequences are ENHRY and SYGVKD. V shed 3 bases, J shed 6 bases, and the junction held 5 bases outside the gene matches. The CDR3 DNA sequence: TGTGCCATCAGTGATGAGGGACAGGGGCCCAATGAGCAGTTCTTC. Its protein product is CAISDEGQGPNEQFF.

This chain joins TRBV11-1 and TRBJ2-1, with D perhaps given as TRBD1 or TRBD2 (5 bases each). The V end was cut by 4 bases, the J end by 5 bases, with 15 bases between. This CDR3 region has 15 residues. Germline V lookup: CDR1 SGHAT, CDR2 FQDESV (reference sequence). CDR3 amino acids: CASSYPGPFHNEQFF. The CDR3 coding sequence is TGTGCCAGCAGCTATCCGGGACCATTCCACAATGAGCAGTTCTTC.

This clonotype was picked up one time. The gene calls are TRBV20-1 and TRBJ2-7, with D uncertain. The CDR3 loop spans 12 amino acids. Trimming took 6 bases from V and 3 from J, leaving 12 bases between them. Germline V gene data show CDR1 as DFQATT and CDR2 as SNEGSKA (reference sequence). The CDR3: CSARGLHYEQYF. DNA for the CDR3: TGCAGTGCACGTGGGCTCCACTACGAGCAGTACTTC.

This clonotype was observed a few times. This chain uses TRBV12-3 or TRBV12-4 with TRBJ1-6; D gene ambiguous. V lost 2 bases and J lost 7, with 6 bases in between. CDR3 length: 13 amino acids. As DNA, the CDR3 is TGTGCCAGCAGTTTATTTGTGAATTCACCCCTCCACTTT. Protein sequence: CASSLFVNSPLHF.

Here the CDR3 reads CASSSRALPGYTF. The CDR3 DNA is TGTGCCAGCAGCTCAAGGGCCCTCCCTGGCTACACCTTC. The chain combines TRBV7-2 with TRBJ1-2; the D is unclear. CDR1 SGHTA and CDR2 FQGNSA come from the germline V gene. Trimming stripped 4 bases from V and 7 bases from J, with 13 bases between. The CDR3 contains 13 residues.

This clonotype was counted ten times or more. V gene TRBV7-3 combines with J gene TRBJ1-6, with D maybe TRBD1 (5 bases). In germline, CDR1 is SGHTA, CDR2 FQGTGA. The CDR3 is 15 amino acids. Trimming stripped 1 base from V and 13 bases from J, with 17 bases between. The DNA of the CDR3 is TGTGCCAGCAGCTTAATCGGGGGACTTTCAAGTCCCCTCCACTTT. Translation gives CASSLIGGLSSPLHF. The variable domain in full, completed from reference TRBV7-3 and TRBJ1-6, reads GAGVSQTPSNKVTEKGKYVELRCDPISGHTALYWYRQSLGQGPEFLIYFQGTGAADDSGLPNDRFFAVRPEGSVSTLKIQRTERGDSAVYLCASSLIGGLSSPLHFGNGTRLTVT.

The chain carries TRBV10-3 and TRBJ2-7; maybe TRBD1 (6 bases). The germline CDR1 and CDR2 sequences are ENHRY and SYGVKD. Trimming stripped 8 bases from V and 0 bases from J, with 14 bases between. This CDR3 has 14 amino acids. CDR3 sequence reads: CAIGDLGGSYEQYF. DNA of the CDR3: TGTGCCATCGGGGACCTAGGGGGCTCCTACGAGCAGTACTTC.

The chain carries TRBV29-1 and TRBJ2-7, with D maybe TRBD1 (6 bases). The DNA matches TRBJ2-5 better at its end, which makes the J call doubtful. This CDR3 spans 13 amino acids. Germline V lookup: CDR1 SQVTM, CDR2 ANQGSEA. The DNA of the CDR3 is TGCAGCGTTGAGAAACAGGGTAGAGTGACCCAGTACTTC. It translates to CSVEKQGRVTQYF.

The J gene is TRBJ1-2, the V gene TRBV27, with D uncertain. The CDR3 has 11 residues. V lost 8 bases and J lost 5, with 9 bases in between. Germline CDR1 is MNHEY and CDR2 is SMNVEV (reference sequence). CDR3 residues: CASSYGYGYTF. Here the CDR3 DNA reads TGTGCCAGCTCATACGGATATGGCTACACCTTC.

In its sample, this clonotype was seen once. The chain combines TRBV10-2 with TRBJ2-7; weak D call: TRBD2 (6 bases). Germline lookup yields CDR1 WSHSY and CDR2 SAAADI. V lost 7 bases, J lost 7 bases, and 26 bases lay in between. This CDR3 has 16 amino acids. CDR3 region: CASTTPGTGNYNEQYF. The CDR3 region has the DNA TGCGCCAGCACCACTCCCGGGACTGGTAATTACAATGAGCAGTACTTC.

The CDR3 is CASSYRSTDTQYF. CDR3 DNA: TGTGCCAGCAGCTATCGAAGCACAGATACGCAGTATTTT. The genes are TRBV9 and TRBJ2-3; no reliable D call. Germline lookup yields CDR1 SGDLS and CDR2 YYNGEE. Deletions cut 4 bases from V and 0 bases from J, with 6 bases between. The length of the CDR3 is 13 residues.

J is TRBJ2-7 and V is TRBV20-1, with unresolved D. Trimming shortened V by 0 bases and J by 1 base, and 7 bases separated the two germline ends. Germline V gene lookup returns CDR1 DFQATT and CDR2 SNEGSKA (reference sequence). The CDR3 totals 13 residues. The CDR3 sequence: CSARDLTSYEQYF. The CDR3 region has the DNA TGCAGTGCTAGAGATTTGACTTCCTACGAGCAGTACTTC.

The chain is built from TRBV9 and TRBJ2-1; 8 positions match TRBD1. V gave up 4 bases and J gave up 7 bases; unmatched junction bases: 13. Looked up from germline, CDR1 is SGDLS and CDR2 is YYNGEE. CDR3 size: 16 residues. CDR3 bases: TGTGCCAGCAGCCCTCTTGGTAGACAGGGGCTAAATGAGCAGTTCTTC. Its translation is CASSPLGRQGLNEQFF.

About this clonotype: The CDR3 ends on some other residue instead of the conserved phenylalanine or tryptophan, so this is likely a read error. The rearrangement links TRBV7-9 to TRBJ1-4, with a weak D call TRBD1 (5 bases). The CDR3 sequence is 16 residues long. Germline values: CDR1 SEHNR, CDR2 FQNEAQ (reference sequence). V was trimmed by 5 bases and J by 8 bases, leaving 21 bases between them. The CDR3 DNA follows: TGTGCCAGCAGCGAAGGGATGGTGGGACCCGAGGAAAAACTGTTTTGT. Protein sequence: CASSEGMVGPEEKLFC.